Shown below are 31 T cell receptor beta chains from a single sample sequenced in a study of tumor and adjacent non-tumor tissue in lung cancer. A modified ARM-PCR protocol with three rounds of nested PCR amplified TCRbeta. TCRdb reprocessed the multiplex PCR reads via MiXCR and lists one record per CDR3 protein. The data show around 79,000 distinct CDR3 sequences, 72% seen once. RNA was extracted from bulk tissue without any cell sorting. Sequencing was performed on lung tumor tissue. The receptors were gathered from a woman aged 35 to 49 with non-small cell lung cancer.

For this clonotype: Without the conserved terminal phenylalanine or tryptophan, this CDR3 likely stems from a read error. The chain employs TRBV29-1 and TRBJ2-1; D may be TRBD1 or TRBD2 (6 bases each). Looked up from germline, CDR1 is SQVTM and CDR2 is ANQGSEA. The CDR3 covers 14 residues. V lost 4 bases, J lost 5 bases, and 15 bases lay in between. CDR3 in amino acids: CSVAAGHIHNEQFL. The CDR3 DNA is TGCAGCGTTGCCGCGGGACATATCCACAATGAGCAGTTCTTG.

This clonotype was seen ten or more times. CDR3 residues: CASRLARAEQFF. The CDR3 DNA reads as TGTGCCAGCAGACTAGCGAGGGCGGAGCAGTTCTTC. This chain joins TRBV2 and TRBJ2-1; 7 bases align to TRBD2. Unmatched junction bases numbered 6, after V lost 6 bases and J lost 10 bases. This CDR3 spans 12 amino acids. Germline loops: CDR1 SNHLY, CDR2 FYNNEI.

As regards this clonotype: At one end, the junction sequence differs from germline, possibly due to a read error. This chain uses TRBV28 with TRBJ1-6, with TRBD1 matching over 7 bases. Per the germline V gene, CDR1 is MDHEN and CDR2 is SYDVKM. The CDR3 has 13 amino acids. CDR3 DNA sequence: TGTGCCAGCAGTATTGCCGGACAGGCCTCACTCCAGTTT. Translated, it gives CASSIAGQASLQF.

This clonotype appeared once. The chain is built from TRBV10-2 and TRBJ1-5; TRBD1 aligns across 8 bases. With the DNA end fitting TRBJ2-3 better, the J assignment may be wrong. The germline gives CDR1 WSHSY, CDR2 SAAADI. The CDR3 is made up of 13 amino acids. The CDR3, as DNA: TGCGCCATCTCGGACAGGGCCAATCAGCCCCAGTATTTT. Its protein is CAISDRANQPQYF.

This clonotype was detected many times. The chain employs TRBV5-1 and TRBJ1-1, with D tentatively TRBD1 (5 bases). The CDR3 loop spans 16 amino acids. In germline, CDR1 is SGHRS, CDR2 YFSETQ. Deletions cut 4 bases from V and 2 bases from J, with 18 bases between. CDR3 bases: TGCGCCAGCAGCCCAGGGCGGGGAGTGGGAAACACTGAAGCTTTCTTT. This translates into CASSPGRGVGNTEAFF.

As concerns this clonotype: A clone one base away is much larger, so this may be a read error. The CDR3 protein is CASSLASVETQYF. In DNA, the CDR3 is TGCGCCAGCAGCCTCGCTAGCGTGGAGACCCAGTACTTC. This sequence joins TRBV5-1 and TRBJ2-5, with a weak D call TRBD2 (6 bases). The germline V and J ends were trimmed by 4 bases and 5 bases, with 12 bases remaining between them. CDR1 is SGHRS and CDR2 is YFSETQ in the germline V gene. The CDR3 totals 13 residues.

V gene TRBV6-1 combines with J gene TRBJ2-1; 9 positions match TRBD1. Germline CDR1 is MNHNS and CDR2 is SASEGT. V shed 6 bases and J 4 bases; nucleotides not matched to a gene: 7. The CDR3 runs to 15 residues. The chain's CDR3 is CASRGRGQGYNEQFF. The CDR3, as DNA: TGTGCCAGCAGAGGACGGGGACAGGGTTACAATGAGCAGTTCTTC.

With respect to this clonotype: A much larger clone lies one base from this, so it may be a read error. This rearrangement joins TRBV7-8 to TRBJ1-1; TRBD1 might be the D (5 bases). CDR3 length: 13 residues. Germline loops: CDR1 SGHVS, CDR2 FQNEAQ. The CDR3 DNA reads TGTGTCAGCAGCTATGGACAAGGGACTGAAGCTTTCTTT. Its protein product is CVSSYGQGTEAFF.

In its sample, this clonotype ranks as medium-sized. V usage is TRBV11-2 and J usage is TRBJ2-1, with a weak D call TRBD2 (6 bases). Trimming removed 10 bases from V and 9 bases from J, with 22 bases in between. The CDR3 consists of 14 residues. The germline V gene has CDR1 SGHAT and CDR2 FQNNGV. CDR3 residues: CATTAGPLGSEQFF. In DNA form, the CDR3 reads TGTGCCACCACAGCGGGCCCACTCGGAAGTGAGCAGTTCTTC.

Comment on this clonotype: Sequence at one end of the junction differs from germline and may be a read error. The chain joins TRBV13 to TRBJ1-2, with no clear D. The CDR3 is 16 residues long. Per germline, CDR1 PRHDT and CDR2 FYEKMQ (reference sequence). This chain's CDR3 is CVSSLGRGNDNYGYTF. The CDR3 DNA is TGTGTCAGCAGCTTAGGGAGAGGGAATGATAACTATGGCTACACCTTC.

This clonotype occurred once. The junction departs from the called germline gene at one end, perhaps through a read error. This chain joins TRBV29-1 and TRBJ2-3; D is uncertain. The germline V gene encodes CDR1 SQVTM and CDR2 ANQGSEA. CDR3 length equals 11 residues. The DNA of the CDR3 is TGCAGCGCACCTTCTGGAGATGCGCAGTACTTT. It codes for CSAPSGDAQYF.

Comments on this clonotype: This may stem from a read error, because a much larger clone lies one nucleotide away. The chain has TRBV20-1 and TRBJ2-5; unclear D gene. This CDR3 comprises 12 residues. Per germline, CDR1 DFQATT and CDR2 SNEGSKA (reference sequence). Trimming removed 2 bases from V and 4 bases from J, with 8 bases in between. The CDR3 reads CSARSVGETQYF. CDR3 DNA: TGCAGTGCTAGATCTGTCGGAGAGACCCAGTACTTC.

A word on this clonotype: The CDR3 does not end in the conserved phenylalanine or tryptophan, so this is likely a read error. The chain has TRBV11-3 and TRBJ2-3, with D unresolved. This CDR3 is built from 19 residues. Germline-derived CDR1 and CDR2 are SGHNT and YENEEA. CDR3 protein: CASSLGSPWASRSTDTQYI. CDR3 bases: TGTGCCAGCAGCTTAGGTTCTCCTTGGGCTTCAAGGTCCACAGATACCCAGTATATT.

The sample holds one count of this clonotype. At one end, the junction sequence differs from germline, possibly due to a read error. The genes are TRBV29-1 and TRBJ2-1; possibly TRBD1 for D (6 bases). Germline lookup yields CDR1 SQVTM and CDR2 ANQGSEA. The CDR3 extends over 14 amino acids. The CDR3, as DNA: TGCTGCGTTGCGACAGGTAACTCCTACAATGAGCAGTTCTTC. It specifies CCVATGNSYNEQFF.

About this clonotype itself: A junction boundary mismatches the germline segment, possibly from a read error. This sequence joins TRBV12-3 or TRBV12-4 and TRBJ2-5, with a weak D call TRBD2 (6 bases). The CDR3 has 14 amino acids. As DNA, the CDR3 is TGTGCCAGCAGGCCGGGACTGCATCAAGGGACCCAGTACTTC. Translated: CASRPGLHQGTQYF.

Remarks on this clonotype: One base away lies a much larger clone, so this may be a sequencing read error. This chain joins TRBV9 and TRBJ2-7; D is possibly TRBD2 (6 bases). The CDR3 totals 15 residues. Looked up from germline, CDR1 is SGDLS and CDR2 is YYNGEE. CDR3 in amino acids: CASSVGSGKTYVQYF. DNA of the CDR3: TGTGCCAGCAGCGTAGGTAGCGGAAAGACCTACGTGCAGTACTTC.

As to this clonotype: A clone one base away is much larger, so this may be a read error. The chain couples TRBV14 to TRBJ2-5, with D uncertain. The CDR3 runs to 15 residues. Trimming removed 4 bases at V and 2 bases at J, with 14 bases between. CDR1 SGHDN and CDR2 FVKESK come from the germline V gene. Written as DNA, the CDR3 is TGTGCCAGCAGCCTTACCAGCTATCCTCAAGAGACCCAGTACTTC. Translating gives CASSLTSYPQETQYF.

This clonotype has at least ten counts. The rearrangement joins TRBV5-1 to TRBJ1-4, with D possibly matching TRBD1 (5 bases). This CDR3 has 15 amino acids. Trimming removed 0 bases from V and 7 bases from J, with 13 bases in between. From germline, CDR1 is SGHRS and CDR2 YFSETQ. The DNA of the CDR3 is TGCGCCAGCAGCTTGGTAAGCCCAGGGCCTGAAAAACTGTTTTTT. This sequence encodes CASSLVSPGPEKLFF.

V is TRBV12-3 or TRBV12-4 and J is TRBJ2-7; D may match TRBD1 or TRBD2 (6 bases each). Trimming removed 7 bases from V and 5 bases from J, with 18 bases in between. The CDR3 length is 14 residues. CDR3 bases: TGTGCCAGCACCTATCTGGGGGGCAATAACGAGCAGTACTTC. It codes for CASTYLGGNNEQYF.

The J gene is TRBJ1-1, the V gene TRBV7-9, with 7 positions matching TRBD1. Trimming removed 3 bases from V and 5 bases from J; junction bases left unmatched: 15. The length of the CDR3 is 17 residues. The germline V gene has CDR1 SEHNR and CDR2 FQNEAQ (reference sequence). The CDR3 is CASSFTRSGGLNTEAFF. Here the CDR3 DNA reads TGTGCCAGCAGCTTCACCAGATCAGGGGGGCTCAATACTGAAGCTTTCTTT.

To note about this clonotype: Sequence at one end of the junction differs from germline and may be a read error. The V and J genes are TRBV11-3 and TRBJ1-1; D is unresolved. CDR1 is SGHNT and CDR2 is YENEEA in the germline V gene. This CDR3 has 13 residues. The CDR3 region is CASTRAANIGALF. In DNA form, the CDR3 reads TGTGCCAGCACCCGGGCAGCTAACATCGGAGCTTTATTT.

This clonotype was detected only a few times. Since no conserved phenylalanine or tryptophan closes the CDR3, a read error is the likely cause. The DNA is omitted, as the CDR3 cannot be located on it reliably, and the CDR3 follows TCRdb's listing. The chain couples TRBV4-1 to TRBJ1-1. The CDR3 has 11 amino acids, counting both end residues. The germline V gene has CDR1 MGHRA and CDR2 YSYEKL. CDR3 loop: CASTGRLETFL.

Ten or more counts support this clonotype. This chain links TRBV12-3 or TRBV12-4 with TRBJ1-2; 8 nucleotides align to TRBD1. V dropped 6 bases and J dropped 2; count of bases not matched to a gene: 8. CDR3 size: 15 residues. Here the CDR3 DNA reads TGTGCCAGCAGCCCGAGACAGGGGCGGAACTATGGCTACACCTTC. It specifies CASSPRQGRNYGYTF.

To note about this clonotype: The junction departs from the called germline gene at one end, perhaps through a read error. The gene calls are TRBV12-3 or TRBV12-4 and TRBJ2-5; 13 bases fit TRBD2. The CDR3 has 21 residues. The CDR3 here is CASSLGWGRLAGGVPQGTQYF. DNA for the CDR3: TGTGCCAGCAGTTTAGGATGGGGCCGACTAGCGGGGGGAGTGCCCCAAGGGACCCAGTACTTC.

In the case of this clonotype: This clone may be a read error of a much larger clone one base away. The CDR3 end shows no conserved phenylalanine or tryptophan, and so a read error is likely. The rearrangement joins TRBV5-1 to TRBJ1-2; the D is unclear. Germline V gene data show CDR1 as SGHRS and CDR2 as YFSETQ. This CDR3 contains 12 residues. The ends were cut back, 5 bases at V and 2 bases at J, with 7 bases in the middle. The CDR3 DNA reads TGCGCCAGCAGGACGGGGAACTATGGCTACACCTCC. Protein: CASRTGNYGYTS.

For this clonotype: Here the CDR3 omits its conserved ending phenylalanine or tryptophan, so a read error is the likely source. The J gene is TRBJ2-7, the V gene TRBV11-2; D is ambiguous. With 3 bases removed from V and 0 bases from J, the gap between germline ends came to 9 bases. The CDR3 contains 14 residues. From germline, CDR1 is SGHAT and CDR2 FQNNGV. CDR3 loop: CASSFVLDSYEQYS. CDR3 DNA sequence: TGTGCCAGCAGCTTTGTCTTAGACTCCTACGAGCAGTACTCC.

On this clonotype: One end of the junction fails to match germline, which may point to a read error. The chain employs TRBV29-1 and TRBJ2-1, with 9 bases fitting TRBD2. The CDR3 is made up of 18 amino acids. The V gene's germline CDR1 is SQVTM and CDR2 ANQGSEA. CDR3 region: CSVEIAGVGVWSYNKQFF. The CDR3, as DNA: TGCAGCGTTGAAATAGCGGGAGTAGGGGTATGGTCCTACAATAAGCAGTTCTTC.

The chain has TRBV12-3 or TRBV12-4 and TRBJ1-1, with 8 bases matching TRBD1. This CDR3 spans 15 amino acids. The V and J ends lost 5 bases and 5 bases, in that order; junction bases with no gene match: 10. The CDR3 protein is CASSTGTGADTEAFF. The CDR3 DNA sequence: TGTGCCAGCAGTACCGGGACAGGAGCAGATACTGAAGCTTTCTTT.

This clonotype was counted between two and nine times. V is TRBV19 and J is TRBJ2-1, with TRBD1 matching over 9 bases. The CDR3 runs 18 residues. Trimming removed 3 bases from V and 4 bases from J; junction bases left unmatched: 13. Germline V CDR1 and CDR2: LNHDA, SQIVND (reference sequence). CDR3: CASSIPDRGDIGYNEQFF. In DNA form, the CDR3 reads TGTGCCAGTAGTATCCCTGACAGGGGGGATATCGGGTACAATGAGCAGTTCTTC.

The rearrangement joins TRBV6-6 to TRBJ2-2; D may be TRBD2 (5 bases). CDR3 length equals 15 residues. Germline V CDR1 and CDR2: MNHNY, SVGAGI (reference sequence). Trimming stripped 0 bases from V and 17 bases from J, with 22 bases between. CDR3 loop: CASSYSWDFNGERFF. The CDR3 DNA reads TGTGCCAGCAGTTACTCTTGGGATTTCAACGGGGAGCGTTTTTTT.

The chain links TRBV29-1 to TRBJ2-3; a weak D match, TRBD2 (6 bases). Per germline, CDR1 SQVTM and CDR2 ANQGSEA. This CDR3 is 17 amino acids long. Trimming pared 4 bases from V and 5 bases from J, leaving 25 bases between. CDR3 loop: CSVGGSGVAEVRDTQYF. The CDR3 DNA is TGCAGCGTTGGGGGCTCAGGAGTAGCGGAAGTTAGAGATACGCAGTATTTT.